The 5 T cell receptor beta chains listed next were all sequenced from one sample in a study of cytomegalovirus exposure and HLA in healthy donors. Primers for the PCR totalled 60 Vbeta and 13 Jbeta. Profiled with immunoSEQ multiplex PCR; TCRdb holds only in-frame clones, not every one. The data hold roughly 130,000 clones, with about four fifths observed a single time. Material: PBMCs. These receptors all stem from a human donor in good health.

The rearrangement uses TRBV28 and TRBJ1-4; 10 bases match TRBD1. Germline lookup yields CDR1 MDHEN and CDR2 SYDVKM. This CDR3 is 17 amino acids long. V gave up 6 bases and J gave up 1 base; unmatched junction bases: 8. This chain's CDR3 is CASRTGGATLTNEKLFF. The CDR3 DNA is TGTGCCAGCAGGACAGGGGGCGCGACTTTAACTAATGAAAAACTGTTTTTT.

The chain couples TRBV18 to TRBJ1-2, with TRBD1 matching over 8 bases. The trim removed 2 bases at V and 3 bases at J, leaving 17 bases unmatched. Germline assignment: CDR1 KGHSH and CDR2 LQKENI. The CDR3 consists of 19 residues. CDR3 DNA: TGTGCCAGCTCACCAAAATATTTCCAGGGGGCTGGAGGAGACTATGGCTACACCTTC. Its protein is CASSPKYFQGAGGDYGYTF.

Only a few counts were recorded for this clone. The rearrangement joins TRBV5-1 to TRBJ2-2; D might be TRBD2 (6 bases). V gave up 4 bases and J gave up 0 bases, with 10 bases separating them. The CDR3 consists of 15 residues. Germline CDR1 and CDR2: SGHRS and YFSETQ. CDR3 region: CASSLRGTNTGELFF. The CDR3 DNA reads as TGCGCCAGCAGCCTCCGGGGGACGAACACCGGGGAGCTGTTTTTT.

The rearrangement links TRBV4-1 to TRBJ1-5; no clear D. The CDR3 has 12 residues. V was cut by 1 base and J by 7 bases, with 5 bases left in between. Germline CDR1 reads MGHRA; CDR2 reads YSYEKL. Here the CDR3 reads CASSQGEQPQHF. CDR3 nucleotides: TGCGCCAGCAGCCAAGGCGAACAGCCCCAGCATTTT.

V is TRBV5-8 and J is TRBJ1-2; no reliable D call. This CDR3 is 11 amino acids long. Deletions cut 0 bases from V and 6 bases from J, with 3 bases between. From germline, CDR1 is SGHTS and CDR2 YDEGEE. In DNA form, the CDR3 reads TGTGCCAGCAGCTTGGCAGATGGCTACACCTTC. As protein: CASSLADGYTF.